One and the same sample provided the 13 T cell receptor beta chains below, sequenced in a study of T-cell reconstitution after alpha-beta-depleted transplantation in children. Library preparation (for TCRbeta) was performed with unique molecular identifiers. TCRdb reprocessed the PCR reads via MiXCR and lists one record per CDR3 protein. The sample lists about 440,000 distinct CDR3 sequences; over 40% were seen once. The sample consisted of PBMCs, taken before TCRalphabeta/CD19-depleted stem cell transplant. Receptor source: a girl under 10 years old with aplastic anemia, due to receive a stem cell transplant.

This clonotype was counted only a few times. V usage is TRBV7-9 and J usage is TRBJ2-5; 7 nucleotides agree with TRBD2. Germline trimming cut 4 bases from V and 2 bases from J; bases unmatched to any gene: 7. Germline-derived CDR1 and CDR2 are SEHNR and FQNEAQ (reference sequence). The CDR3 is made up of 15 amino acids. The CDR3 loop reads CASSSTGTIQETQYF. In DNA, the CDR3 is TGTGCCAGCAGCTCAACTGGGACTATTCAAGAGACCCAGTACTTC. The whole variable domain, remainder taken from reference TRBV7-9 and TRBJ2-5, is DTGVSQNPRHKITKRGQNVTFRCDPISEHNRLYWYRQTLGQGPEFLTYFQNEAQLEKSRLLSDRFSAERPKGSFSTLEIQRTEQGDSAMYLCASSSTGTIQETQYFGPGTRLLVL.

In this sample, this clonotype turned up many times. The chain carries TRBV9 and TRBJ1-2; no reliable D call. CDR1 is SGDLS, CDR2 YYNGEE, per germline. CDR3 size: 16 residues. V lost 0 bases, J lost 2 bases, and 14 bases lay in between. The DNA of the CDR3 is TGTGCCAGCAGCGTAGGAGACACCTTGGGGAACTATGGCTACACCTTC. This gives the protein CASSVGDTLGNYGYTF. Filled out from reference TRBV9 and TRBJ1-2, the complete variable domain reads DSGVTQTPKHLITATGQRVTLRCSPRSGDLSVYWYQQSLDQGLQFLIQYYNGEERAKGNILERFSAQQFPDLHSELNLSSLELGDSALYFCASSVGDTLGNYGYTFGSGTRLTVV.

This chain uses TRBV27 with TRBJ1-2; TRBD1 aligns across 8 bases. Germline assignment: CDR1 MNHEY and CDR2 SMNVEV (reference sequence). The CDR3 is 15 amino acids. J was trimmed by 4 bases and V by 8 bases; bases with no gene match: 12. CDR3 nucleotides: TGTGCCAGCTGGGACCCAGGGACAGGCCTCTATGGCTACACCTTC. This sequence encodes CASWDPGTGLYGYTF.

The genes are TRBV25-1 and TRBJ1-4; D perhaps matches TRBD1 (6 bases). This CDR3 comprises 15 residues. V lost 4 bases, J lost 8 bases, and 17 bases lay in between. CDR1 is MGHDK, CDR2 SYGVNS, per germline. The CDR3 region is CASSASWDIREKLFF. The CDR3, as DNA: TGTGCCAGCAGTGCTAGTTGGGACATTAGGGAAAAACTGTTTTTT.

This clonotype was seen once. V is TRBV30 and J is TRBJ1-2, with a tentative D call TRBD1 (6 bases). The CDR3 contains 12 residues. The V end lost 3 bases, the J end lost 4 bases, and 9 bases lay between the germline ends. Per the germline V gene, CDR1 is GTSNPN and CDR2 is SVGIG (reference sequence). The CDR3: CAWSGDTYGYTF. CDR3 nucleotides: TGTGCCTGGAGCGGGGACACCTATGGCTACACCTTC.

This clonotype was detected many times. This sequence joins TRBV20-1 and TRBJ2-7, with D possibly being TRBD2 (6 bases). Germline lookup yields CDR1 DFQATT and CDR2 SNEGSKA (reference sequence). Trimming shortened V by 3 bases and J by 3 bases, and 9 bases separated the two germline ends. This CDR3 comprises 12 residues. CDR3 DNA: TGCAGTGCTAGCCGGGGGTACTACGAGCAGTACTTC. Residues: CSASRGYYEQYF.

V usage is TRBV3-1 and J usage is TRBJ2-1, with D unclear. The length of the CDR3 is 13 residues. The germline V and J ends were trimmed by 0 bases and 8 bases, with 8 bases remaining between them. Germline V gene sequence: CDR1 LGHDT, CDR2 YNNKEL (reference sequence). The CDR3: CASSQEPGYEQFF. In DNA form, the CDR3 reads TGTGCCAGCAGCCAAGAGCCCGGATATGAGCAGTTCTTC.

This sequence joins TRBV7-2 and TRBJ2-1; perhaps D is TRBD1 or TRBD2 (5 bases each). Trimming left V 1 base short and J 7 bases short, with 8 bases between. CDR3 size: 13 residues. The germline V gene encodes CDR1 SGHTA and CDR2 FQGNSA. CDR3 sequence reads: CASSLVWGNEQFF. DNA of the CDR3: TGTGCCAGCAGCTTAGTATGGGGGAATGAGCAGTTCTTC. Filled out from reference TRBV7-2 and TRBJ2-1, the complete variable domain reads GAGVSQSPSNKVTEKGKDVELRCDPISGHTALYWYRQSLGQGLEFLIYFQGNSAPDKSGLPSDRFSAERTGGSVSTLTIQRTQQEDSAVYLCASSLVWGNEQFFGPGTRLTVL.

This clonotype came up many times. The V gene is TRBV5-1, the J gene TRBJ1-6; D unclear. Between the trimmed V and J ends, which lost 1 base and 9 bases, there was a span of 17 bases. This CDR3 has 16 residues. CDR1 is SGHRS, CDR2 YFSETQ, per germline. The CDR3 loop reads CASSLNFGDAISPLHF. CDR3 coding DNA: TGCGCCAGCAGCTTGAATTTTGGGGATGCAATTTCACCCCTCCACTTT.

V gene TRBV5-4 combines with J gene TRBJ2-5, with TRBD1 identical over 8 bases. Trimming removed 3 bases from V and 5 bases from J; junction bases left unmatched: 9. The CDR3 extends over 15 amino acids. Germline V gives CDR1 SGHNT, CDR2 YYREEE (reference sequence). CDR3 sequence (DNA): TGTGCCAGCAGCTGGCAGGGGGCCAGCTGGGAGACCCAGTACTTC. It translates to CASSWQGASWETQYF.

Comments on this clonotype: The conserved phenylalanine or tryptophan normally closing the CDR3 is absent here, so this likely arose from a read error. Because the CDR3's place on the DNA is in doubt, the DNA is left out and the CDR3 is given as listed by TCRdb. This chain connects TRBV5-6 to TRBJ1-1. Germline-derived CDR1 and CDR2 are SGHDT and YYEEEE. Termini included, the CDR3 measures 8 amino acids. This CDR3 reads CASSFQSS.

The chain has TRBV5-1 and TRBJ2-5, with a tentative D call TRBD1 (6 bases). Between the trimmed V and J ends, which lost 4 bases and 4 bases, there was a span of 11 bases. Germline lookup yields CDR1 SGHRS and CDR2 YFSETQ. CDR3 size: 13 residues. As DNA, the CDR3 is TGCGCCAGCAGCGTACAGGGAAGAGAGACCCAGTACTTC. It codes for CASSVQGRETQYF.

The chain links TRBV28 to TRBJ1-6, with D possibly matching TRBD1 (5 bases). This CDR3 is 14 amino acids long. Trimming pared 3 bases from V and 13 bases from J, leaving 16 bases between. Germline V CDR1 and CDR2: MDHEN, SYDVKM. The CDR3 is CASSFSGGVSPLHF. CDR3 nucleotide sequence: TGTGCCAGCAGTTTTAGCGGGGGGGTATCGCCCCTCCACTTT.